The rows below give T cell receptor beta chains drawn from one sample of a study of ipilimumab plus nivolumab after autologous stem cell transplantation. Data came from immunoSEQ multiplex PCR; TCRdb stores just in-frame clones and leaves some out. Here the sample spans some 19,000 clones, around 81% being singletons. The specimen comprised PBMCs, sampled in a trial of ipilimumab plus nivolumab as post-transplant consolidation. The source of these receptors is a male donor with diffuse large B-cell lymphoma. Each CDR3 is given with its conserved first and last residue. The D gene is left open where the match is weak. Expanded clones are given a class, and other clones once, few, many or no size at all.

TRBV19	-	-	TRBJ1-5	TGTGCCAGTAGTATAGTAACTGGGGGATGGGGCAATCAGCCCCAGCATTTT	CASSIVTGGWGNQPQHF
TRBV5-6	-	-	TRBJ2-1	TGTGCCAGCAGTAACTCTTGGTCCTACAATGAGCAGTTCTTC	CASSNSWSYNEQFF
TRBV7-6	-	TRBD1	TRBJ2-1	TGTGCCAGCGCACAGGGGGCGAGGGATGAGCAGTTCTTC	CASAQGARDEQFF
TRBV4-1	-	TRBD2	TRBJ2-3	TGCGCCAGCAGCCTATCGGGGGGGTGGGCAGATACGCAGTATTTT	CASSLSGGWADTQYF
TRBV9	once	TRBD2	TRBJ2-3	TGTGCCAGCAGCGACGGTAGCGGGGGGGCCATAATACATACGCAGTATTTT	CASSDGSGGAIIHTQYF
TRBV6-5	-	-	TRBJ1-2	TGTGCCACTATAGAGGGGAACTATGGCTACACCTTC	CATIEGNYGYTF
TRBV10-3	-	-	TRBJ1-2	TGTGCCATCAGTGGGGTCCGGGGGGCGCGGGGCTACACCTTC	CAISGVRGARGYTF
TRBV6-6	-	-	TRBJ2-5	TGTGCCAGCAGCGGGATCCAAGAGACCCAGTACTTC	CASSGIQETQYF
TRBV2	-	-	TRBJ2-2	TGTGCCAGCAGCTGGCAGGGGAGTACCAACACCGGGGAGCTGTTTTTT	CASSWQGSTNTGELFF
TRBV28	-	-	TRBJ2-3	TGTGCCAGCACCACTCGGGGCCGAGTTAGCACAGATACGCAGTATTTT	CASTTRGRVSTDTQYF
TRBV9	few	TRBD2	TRBJ2-5	TGTGCCAGCAGCGCCGGACTAGCGGGGGGCTCAGAGAGGGCCCAGTACTTC	CASSAGLAGGSERAQYF
TRBV7-2	-	TRBD2	TRBJ2-1	TGTGCCAGCAGCCCAAGACTAGCGGGGGCGCAAGGTGAGCAGTTCTTC	CASSPRLAGAQGEQFF
TRBV7-2	-	-	TRBJ1-5	TGTGCCAGCAGCTTAGGGAGTGCAGCTACTTATAGCAATCAGCCCCAGCATTTT	CASSLGSAATYSNQPQHF
TRBV10-3	once	-	TRBJ1-1	TGTGCCATCAGTGAGTCGGTGGACACTGAAGCTTTCTTT	CAISESVDTEAFF
TRBV7-2	-	TRBD2	TRBJ2-2	TGTGCCAGCAGCTTAGATAGACTAGCGAATGGGGAGCTGTTTTTT	CASSLDRLANGELFF
TRBV7-3	few	TRBD2	TRBJ2-3	TGTGCCAGCAGCTCCCGGACTAGCGGGGGGGTCGGGACAGATACGCAGTATTTT	CASSSRTSGGVGTDTQYF
TRBV7-9	-	-	TRBJ1-6	TGTGCCAGCAGCAATGTGGATTCACCCCTCCACTTT	CASSNVDSPLHF
TRBV5-4	-	-	TRBJ2-7	TGTGCCAGCAGCTTGGGTACTGACGAGCAGTACTTC	CASSLGTDEQYF
TRBV19	-	-	TRBJ1-2	TGTGCCAGTAAGGGCGTCCAAGGAGATGGCTACACCTTC	CASKGVQGDGYTF
TRBV6-1	-	-	TRBJ1-5	TGTGCCAGCGGTGGACTTTATAGCAATCAGCCCCAGCATTTT	CASGGLYSNQPQHF
TRBV7-8	-	-	TRBJ1-2	TGTGCCAGCAGCCCAGGGATCCGGAATGGCTACACCTTC	CASSPGIRNGYTF
TRBV4-1	-	TRBD1	TRBJ2-5	TGCGCCAGCAGCGGCTGGGGACAGGGGCATCTCGGAGAGACCCAGTACTTC	CASSGWGQGHLGETQYF
TRBV7-9	-	TRBD2	TRBJ2-1	TGTGCCAGCAGCTCCGGGACTAGCACCAATGAGCAGTTCTTC	CASSSGTSTNEQFF
TRBV5-6	-	-	TRBJ2-3	TGTGCCAGCAGCTCGACGGGCGGTCGTGAGGGTACGCAGTATTTT	CASSSTGGREGTQYF
TRBV2	-	-	TRBJ2-1	TGTGCCAGCAGAGGTAGGGTCTACAATGAGCAGTTCTTC	CASRGRVYNEQFF
TRBV2	-	TRBD2	TRBJ2-3	TGTGCCAGCAGTGAAGCGCTACTAGCGGGTATCACAGATACGCAGTATTTT	CASSEALLAGITDTQYF
TRBV4-3	few	-	TRBJ2-7	TGCGCCAGCAGCCAAGATTACACATCCTACGAGCAGTACTTC	CASSQDYTSYEQYF
TRBV5-1	-	TRBD1	TRBJ2-1	TGCGCCAGCAGCTTGAACAGGGGGTCCTACAATGAGCAGTTCTTC	CASSLNRGSYNEQFF
TRBV2	few	-	TRBJ1-5	TGTGCCAGCAGTGACCCAGGGCAGGGCAATCAGCCCCAGCATTTT	CASSDPGQGNQPQHF
TRBV2	-	TRBD2	TRBJ2-2	TGTGCCAGCAGTGATGCGGGGCTAGCGGGCACCGGGGAGCTGTTTTTT	CASSDAGLAGTGELFF